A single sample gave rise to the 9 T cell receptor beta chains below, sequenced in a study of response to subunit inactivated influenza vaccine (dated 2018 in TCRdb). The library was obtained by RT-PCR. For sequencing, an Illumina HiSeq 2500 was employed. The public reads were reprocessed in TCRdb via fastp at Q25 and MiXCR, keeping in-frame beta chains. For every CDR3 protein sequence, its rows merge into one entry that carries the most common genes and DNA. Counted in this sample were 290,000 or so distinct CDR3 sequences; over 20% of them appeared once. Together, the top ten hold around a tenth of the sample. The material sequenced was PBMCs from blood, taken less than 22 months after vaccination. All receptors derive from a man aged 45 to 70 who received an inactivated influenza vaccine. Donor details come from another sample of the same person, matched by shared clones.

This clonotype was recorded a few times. CDR3 residues: CASSSMPGQQPSGNTIYF. Here the CDR3 DNA reads TGTGCCAGCAGCTCCATGCCCGGACAGCAGCCCTCTGGAAACACCATATATTTT. V gene TRBV11-1 combines with J gene TRBJ1-3, with a possible D match to TRBD1 (6 bases). Germline assignment: CDR1 SGHAT and CDR2 FQDESV (reference sequence). The CDR3 has 18 residues. V lost 4 bases, J lost 0 bases, and 19 bases lay in between.

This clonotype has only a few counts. CDR3 sequence reads: CASSPPRARQFF. The CDR3 nucleotides are TGTGCCAGCAGCCCGCCCAGGGCACGGCAGTTCTTC. The chain joins TRBV16 to TRBJ2-1; possibly TRBD1 for D (5 bases). The CDR3 extends over 12 amino acids. From germline, CDR1 is KGHSY and CDR2 FQNENV. The germline V and J ends were trimmed by 4 bases and 12 bases, with 13 bases remaining between them.

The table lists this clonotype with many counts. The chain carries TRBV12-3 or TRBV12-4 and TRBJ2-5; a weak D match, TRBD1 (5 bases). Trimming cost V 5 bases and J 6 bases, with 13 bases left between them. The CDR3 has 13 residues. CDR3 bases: TGTGCCAGCAGTGTCTCGACAGATAAGACCCAGTACTTC. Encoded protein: CASSVSTDKTQYF.

The CDR3 loop reads CASSKAGRAETQYF. The CDR3 DNA follows: TGTGCCAGCAGCAAAGCAGGCAGGGCGGAGACCCAGTACTTC. V and J are TRBV21-1 and TRBJ2-5; no check of the table's D call, TRBD2, against the DNA was made. TRBV21-1 is recorded as a pseudogene. CDR3 size: 14 residues.

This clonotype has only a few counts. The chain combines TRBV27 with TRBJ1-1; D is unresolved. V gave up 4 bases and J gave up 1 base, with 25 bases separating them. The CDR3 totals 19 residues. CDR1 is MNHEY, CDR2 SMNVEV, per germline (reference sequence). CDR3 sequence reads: CASSSLDTPRRRTNTEAFF. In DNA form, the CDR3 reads TGTGCCAGCAGTTCTCTAGATACCCCCAGGAGGAGAACGAACACTGAAGCTTTCTTT.

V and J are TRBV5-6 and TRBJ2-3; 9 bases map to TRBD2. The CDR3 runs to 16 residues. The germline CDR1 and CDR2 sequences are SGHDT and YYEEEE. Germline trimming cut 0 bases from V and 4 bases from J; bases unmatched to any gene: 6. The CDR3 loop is CASSLELAGLSDTQYF. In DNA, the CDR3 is TGTGCCAGCAGCTTGGAGCTAGCGGGGCTATCAGATACGCAGTATTTT.

CDR3 residues: CATGGAAQETQYF. The DNA for the CDR3 is TGTGCCACCGGAGGGGCGGCCCAAGAGACCCAGTACTTC. The chain carries TRBV24-1 and TRBJ2-5, with a tentative D call TRBD2 (6 bases). Germline V gene lookup returns CDR1 KGHDR and CDR2 SFDVKD. V was shortened by 9 bases and J by 1 base, with 11 bases between the two germline ends. The CDR3 has 13 residues.

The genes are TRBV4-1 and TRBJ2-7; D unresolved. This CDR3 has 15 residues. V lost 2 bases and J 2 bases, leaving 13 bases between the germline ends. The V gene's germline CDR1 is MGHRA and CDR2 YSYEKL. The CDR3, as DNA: TGCGCCAGCAGCCAAACTGGCCAGACAACCTACGAGCAGTACTTC. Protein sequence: CASSQTGQTTYEQYF.

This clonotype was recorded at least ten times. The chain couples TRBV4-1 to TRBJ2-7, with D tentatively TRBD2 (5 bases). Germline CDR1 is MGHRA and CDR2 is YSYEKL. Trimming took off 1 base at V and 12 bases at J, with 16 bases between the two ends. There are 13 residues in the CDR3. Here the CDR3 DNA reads TGCGCCAGCAGCCAAGGCCGGACTTCCCCCCGGTACTTC. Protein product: CASSQGRTSPRYF.